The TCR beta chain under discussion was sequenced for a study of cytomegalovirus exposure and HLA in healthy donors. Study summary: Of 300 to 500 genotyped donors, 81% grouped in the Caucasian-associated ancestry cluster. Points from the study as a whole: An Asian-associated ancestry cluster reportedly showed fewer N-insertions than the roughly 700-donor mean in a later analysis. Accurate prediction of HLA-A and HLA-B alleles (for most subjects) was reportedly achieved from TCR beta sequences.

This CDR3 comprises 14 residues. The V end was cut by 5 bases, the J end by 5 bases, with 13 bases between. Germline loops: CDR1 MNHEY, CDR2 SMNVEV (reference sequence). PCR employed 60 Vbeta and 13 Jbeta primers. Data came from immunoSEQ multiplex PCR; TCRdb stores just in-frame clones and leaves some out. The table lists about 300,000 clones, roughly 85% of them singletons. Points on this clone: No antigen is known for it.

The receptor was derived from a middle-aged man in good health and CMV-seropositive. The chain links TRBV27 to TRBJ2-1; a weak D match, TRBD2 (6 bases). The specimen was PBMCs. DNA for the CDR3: TGTGCCAGCAGTCCATCGGGACTTAACAATGAGCAGTTCTTC. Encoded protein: CASSPSGLNNEQFF.